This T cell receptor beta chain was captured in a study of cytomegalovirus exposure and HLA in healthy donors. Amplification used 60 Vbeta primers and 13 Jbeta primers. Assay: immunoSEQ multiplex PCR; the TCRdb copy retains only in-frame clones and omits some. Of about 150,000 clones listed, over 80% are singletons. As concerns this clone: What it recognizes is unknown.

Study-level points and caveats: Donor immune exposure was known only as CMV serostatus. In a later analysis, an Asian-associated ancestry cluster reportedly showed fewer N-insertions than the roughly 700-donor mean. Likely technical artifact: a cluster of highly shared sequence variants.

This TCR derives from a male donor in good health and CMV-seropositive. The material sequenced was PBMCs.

CDR3 sequence reads: CASSLTGSHGTGVFEQYF. The CDR3 bases are TGTGCCAGCAGCTTAACCGGTAGTCATGGGACAGGGGTTTTCGAGCAGTACTTC. The chain has TRBV7-3 and TRBJ2-7; TRBD1 matches at 10 bases. J gave up 6 bases and V 0 bases, and 14 bases lay outside the gene matches. This CDR3 comprises 18 residues. CDR1 and CDR2 from the germline V gene are SGHTA and FQGTGA.